The sequence of this T cell receptor beta chain was determined in a study of blood T cell repertoires in COVID-19. Study background: Samples came from the United States, Italy and Spain, spanning acute and convalescent COVID-19. T cells, B-cell-depleted T cells, or PBMCs provided the cDNA or gDNA that served as material.

Germline V gene data show CDR1 as MNHEY and CDR2 as SVGAGI. This CDR3 comprises 15 residues. The germline V and J ends were trimmed by 6 bases and 0 bases, with 14 bases remaining between them. This clone has more than one count but fewer than ten. As handled by the study authors: Reference gene primer amplification yielded estimated nucleated cell counts. Sequenced by immunoSEQ multiplex PCR; TCRdb stores in-frame clones only, minus some. Clonal size and the V and J genes are those of that table, whereas D and trimming came from the DNA. The sample yields around 140,000 clones, about 83% seen once. The sequenced sample was peripheral blood. This clonotype was sampled from a man younger than 40 with COVID-19, enrolled during active disease. The rearrangement joins TRBV6-5 to TRBJ1-1; the D is unclear. As DNA, the CDR3 is TGTGCCAGCAGCCATCACCTGACTGTGAACACTGAAGCTTTCTTT. Amino acid sequence: CASSHHLTVNTEAFF.